The sequence of this TCR beta chain was determined in a study of blood T cell repertoires in COVID-19. Study-level information: Researchers got acute and convalescent COVID-19 samples from the United States, Italy and Spain. Sample material is recorded as cDNA or gDNA derived from T cells, B-cell-depleted T cells, or PBMCs.

In the original processing: Researchers report that nucleated cell counts were estimated from reference gene primer amplification. Profiled with immunoSEQ multiplex PCR; TCRdb holds only in-frame clones, not every one. V, J and clone size derive from that table, while D and trimming were established from the DNA sequence. Of some 200,000 clones in the sample, 75% to 85% are singletons; the top ten hold 9.7%. The clonotype comes from a man aged 50 to 60 with active or convalescent COVID-19. Sequencing used peripheral blood.

DNA for the CDR3: TGTGCCAGCAGCGAGACAGGGTTTTCGATCTCCTACGAGCAGTACTTC. Its protein is CASSETGFSISYEQYF. This chain links TRBV2 with TRBJ2-7; 7 bases are a match to TRBD1. CDR3 length: 16 residues. Germline V gene lookup returns CDR1 SNHLY and CDR2 FYNNEI. The V segment lost 6 bases and the J segment 0 bases; nucleotides outside the gene matches: 11.